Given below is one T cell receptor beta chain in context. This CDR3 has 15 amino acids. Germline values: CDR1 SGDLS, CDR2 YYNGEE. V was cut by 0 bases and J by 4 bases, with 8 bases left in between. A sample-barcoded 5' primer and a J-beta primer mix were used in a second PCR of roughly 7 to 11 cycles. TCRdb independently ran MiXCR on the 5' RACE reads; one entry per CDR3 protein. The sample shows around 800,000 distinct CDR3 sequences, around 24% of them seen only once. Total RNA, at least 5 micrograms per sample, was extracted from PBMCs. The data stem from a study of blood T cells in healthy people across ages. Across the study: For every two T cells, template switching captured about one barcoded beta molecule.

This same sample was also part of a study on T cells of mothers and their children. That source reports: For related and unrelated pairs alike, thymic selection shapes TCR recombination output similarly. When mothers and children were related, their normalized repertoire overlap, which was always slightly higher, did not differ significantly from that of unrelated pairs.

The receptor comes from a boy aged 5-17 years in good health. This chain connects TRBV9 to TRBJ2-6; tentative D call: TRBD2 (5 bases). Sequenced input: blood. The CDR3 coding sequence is TGTGCCAGCAGCGTAGGCGGGCTAGGGGCCAACGTCCTGACTTTC. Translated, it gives CASSVGGLGANVLTF.